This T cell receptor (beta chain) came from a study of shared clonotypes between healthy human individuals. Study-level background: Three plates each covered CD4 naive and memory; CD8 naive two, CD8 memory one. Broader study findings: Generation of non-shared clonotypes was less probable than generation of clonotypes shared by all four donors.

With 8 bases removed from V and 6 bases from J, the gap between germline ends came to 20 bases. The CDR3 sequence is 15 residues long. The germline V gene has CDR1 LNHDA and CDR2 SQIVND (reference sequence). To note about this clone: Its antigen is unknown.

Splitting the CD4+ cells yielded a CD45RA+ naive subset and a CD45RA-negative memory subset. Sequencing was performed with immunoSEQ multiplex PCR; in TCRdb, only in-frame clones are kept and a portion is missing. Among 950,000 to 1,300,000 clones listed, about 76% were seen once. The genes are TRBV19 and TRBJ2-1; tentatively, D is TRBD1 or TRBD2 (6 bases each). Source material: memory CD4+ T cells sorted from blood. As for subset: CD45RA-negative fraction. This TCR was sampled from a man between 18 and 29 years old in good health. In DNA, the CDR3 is TGTGCCAGTGGACGTGGGGGGCTACGAGGCAATGAGCAGTTCTTC. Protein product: CASGRGGLRGNEQFF.